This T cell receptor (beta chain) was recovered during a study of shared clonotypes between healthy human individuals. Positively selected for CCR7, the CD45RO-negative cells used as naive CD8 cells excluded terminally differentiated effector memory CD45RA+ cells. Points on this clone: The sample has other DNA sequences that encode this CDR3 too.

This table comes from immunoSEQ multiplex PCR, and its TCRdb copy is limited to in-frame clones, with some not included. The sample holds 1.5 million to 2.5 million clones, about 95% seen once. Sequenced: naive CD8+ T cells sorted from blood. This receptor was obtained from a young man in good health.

CDR3 sequence reads: CASSYSGSSDTQYF. For the CDR3, the DNA is TGTGCCAGCAGTTACAGCGGAAGTTCAGATACGCAGTATTTT. The chain is built from TRBV6-5 and TRBJ2-3; tentative D call: TRBD2 (5 bases). The CDR3 contains 14 residues. CDR1 is MNHEY, CDR2 SVGAGI, per germline. The ends were cut back, 2 bases at V and 4 bases at J, with 10 bases in the middle.